The 20 T cell receptor beta chains reported below all come from one sample, sequenced in a study of T cells after yellow fever vaccination. TCRdb re-analysed the 5' RACE reads in MiXCR, keeping a single row per CDR3 protein. The sample shows approximately 510,000 distinct CDR3 sequences, 20% to 25% of them seen only once. The sample here was PBMCs, taken about 21 days after the first yellow fever vaccination. These receptors were collected from a man between 18 and 29 years old who received the YFV17D yellow fever vaccine.

This clonotype has just a few counts. The chain recombines TRBV18 with TRBJ2-1; D unclear. Germline CDR1 KGHSH, CDR2 LQKENI. V lost 3 bases and J lost 0, with 12 bases in between. The CDR3 length is 16 residues. The CDR3 spells CASSPSSASSYNEQFF. The CDR3 DNA is TGTGCCAGCTCACCTAGCTCGGCGAGCTCCTACAATGAGCAGTTCTTC.

There are a few counts of this clonotype. CDR3 protein: CASSLSAGAPSWETQYF. The CDR3, as DNA: TGTGCCAGCAGCCTAAGTGCAGGGGCCCCATCGTGGGAGACCCAGTACTTC. This chain uses TRBV7-8 with TRBJ2-5; possibly TRBD1 for D (6 bases). The CDR3 contains 17 residues. The V end lost 5 bases, the J end lost 5 bases, and 24 bases lay between the germline ends. The V gene's germline CDR1 is SGHVS and CDR2 FQNEAQ.

This clonotype was seen only a few times. This chain connects TRBV5-4 to TRBJ1-1, with D maybe TRBD1 (5 bases). The CDR3 consists of 16 residues. Germline CDR1 reads SGHNT; CDR2 reads YYREEE (reference sequence). Trimming shortened V by 4 bases and J by 0 bases, and 16 bases separated the two germline ends. The CDR3: CASSTPPHRLNTEAFF. The CDR3 nucleotides are TGTGCCAGCAGCACACCACCGCACAGGTTGAACACTGAAGCTTTCTTT.

V gene TRBV7-2 combines with J gene TRBJ2-2; 9 nucleotides match TRBD1. The CDR3 length is 15 residues. Germline V lookup: CDR1 SGHTA, CDR2 FQGNSA. V trimming: 8 bases; J trimming: 0 bases; junction bases outside the gene matches: 4. DNA of the CDR3: TGTGCCAGCGGGGGGGACAGGGCGAACACCGGGGAGCTGTTTTTT. Translation: CASGGDRANTGELFF. Supplemented by reference TRBV7-2 and TRBJ2-2, the full variable domain reads GAGVSQSPSNKVTEKGKDVELRCDPISGHTALYWYRQSLGQGLEFLIYFQGNSAPDKSGLPSDRFSAERTGGSVSTLTIQRTQQEDSAVYLCASGGDRANTGELFFGEGSRLTVL.

This rearrangement joins TRBV20-1 to TRBJ2-6; 8 nucleotides align to TRBD2. With V trimmed by 0 bases and J by 0 bases, 7 bases remained unmatched. CDR1 and CDR2 (germline): DFQATT, SNEGSKA (reference sequence). This CDR3 spans 18 amino acids. The CDR3 region is CSARDGGGRFSGANVLTF. The CDR3 coding sequence is TGCAGTGCTAGAGATGGCGGGGGGCGATTCTCTGGGGCCAACGTCCTGACTTTC.

This clonotype appeared a few times. At one boundary the junction diverges from the germline segment, which might be a read error. This chain uses TRBV7-9 with TRBJ1-5; maybe TRBD1 (5 bases). Germline assignment: CDR1 SEHNR and CDR2 FQNEAQ (reference sequence). The CDR3 extends over 16 amino acids. The CDR3 bases are TGTGCCAGCAGCCAATCCACGAGTTTGAGAACAGGCGGTTTGGATTTT. Translation: CASSQSTSLRTGGLDF. The full variable domain, in which reference TRBV7-9 and TRBJ1-5 provide the parts outside the CDR3, is DTGVSQNPRHKITKRGQNVTFRCDPISEHNRLYWYRQTLGQGPEFLTYFQNEAQLEKSRLLSDRFSAERPKGSFSTLEIQRTEQGDSAMYLCASSQSTSLRTGGLDFGDGTRLSIL.

This clonotype was observed a handful of times. The chain is built from TRBV20-1 and TRBJ2-2; 7 bases fit TRBD1. Germline lookup yields CDR1 DFQATT and CDR2 SNEGSKA (reference sequence). This CDR3 region has 16 residues. The J segment lost 5 bases and the V segment lost 2 bases, leaving 11 bases of the junction unmatched. Here the CDR3 DNA reads TGCAGTGCTAGAATCCCCCCGACAGGGCGGACCGGGGAGCTGTTTTTT. Protein: CSARIPPTGRTGELFF.

J is TRBJ2-1 and V is TRBV7-3; no reliable D call. CDR1 is SGHTA and CDR2 is FQGTGA in the germline V gene. The length of the CDR3 is 13 residues. Trimming took off 5 bases at V and 10 bases at J, with 15 bases between the two ends. The CDR3 DNA reads TGTGCCAGCAGCCCAGGCATGGGGTGGGAGCAGTTCTTC. Translation: CASSPGMGWEQFF.

In this sample, this clonotype turned up a few times. This chain joins TRBV29-1 and TRBJ2-5, with 8 bases aligning to TRBD2. Germline loops: CDR1 SQVTM, CDR2 ANQGSEA. This CDR3 region has 15 residues. Trimming cost V 1 base and J 2 bases; bases outside gene matches: 6. CDR3 amino acids: CSVEVGRGEQETQYF. The CDR3 DNA sequence: TGCAGCGTTGAAGTGGGGCGGGGGGAGCAAGAGACCCAGTACTTC.

Ten or more counts support this clonotype. V gene TRBV20-1 combines with J gene TRBJ2-3; the D call may be TRBD1 or TRBD2 (6 bases each). CDR1 and CDR2 (germline): DFQATT, SNEGSKA (reference sequence). The V gene lost 1 base and the J gene lost 0 bases, with 8 bases spanning the gap. The CDR3 loop spans 14 amino acids. For the CDR3, the DNA is TGCAGTGCTAGAGCGGGGGCTAGCACAGATACGCAGTATTTT. Protein product: CSARAGASTDTQYF.

V and J are TRBV4-1 and TRBJ2-5; tentative D call: TRBD1 (5 bases). The length of the CDR3 is 16 residues. Trimming removed 0 bases from V and 2 bases from J, with 13 bases in between. CDR1 is MGHRA, CDR2 YSYEKL, per germline. The CDR3 region is CASSQDVGAGQETQYF. CDR3 in DNA: TGCGCCAGCAGCCAAGATGTAGGGGCAGGACAAGAGACCCAGTACTTC.

A few counts support this clonotype. The chain carries TRBV5-1 and TRBJ2-7; 12 bases align to TRBD2. Germline V gene sequence: CDR1 SGHRS, CDR2 YFSETQ. This CDR3 has 14 amino acids. V gave up 4 bases and J gave up 5 bases; unmatched junction bases: 4. CDR3 nucleotides: TGCGCCAGCAGCACGCTAGCGGGGGGGAACGAGCAGTACTTC. Protein: CASSTLAGGNEQYF.

This clonotype was observed a few times. The CDR3 DNA follows: TGCGCCAGCAGCCAAGTTGGTCGGGATGACACCGGGGAGCTGTTTTTT. It codes for CASSQVGRDDTGELFF. The chain employs TRBV4-1 and TRBJ2-2, with D possibly being TRBD2 (5 bases). V was shortened by 1 base and J by 3 bases, with 12 bases between the two germline ends. Looked up from germline, CDR1 is MGHRA and CDR2 is YSYEKL. The CDR3 is 16 residues long.

This clonotype was counted a few times. V and J are TRBV6-2 or TRBV6-3 and TRBJ1-6, with D hard to call. The CDR3 runs to 14 residues. Germline V CDR1 and CDR2: MNHEY, SVGEGT. V was shortened by 5 bases and J by 8 bases, with 13 bases between the two germline ends. Here the CDR3 reads CASSDRPWDSPLHF. CDR3 DNA: TGTGCCAGCAGTGACCGTCCTTGGGATTCACCCCTCCACTTT.

This clonotype occurred a few times. The CDR3 sequence: CASSSQDRTEAFF. The DNA for the CDR3 is TGTGCCAGCAGTTCACAGGACCGCACTGAAGCTTTCTTT. This chain joins TRBV7-3 and TRBJ1-1; the D gene is possibly TRBD1 (5 bases). V lost 6 bases, J lost 4 bases, and 12 bases lay in between. This CDR3 comprises 13 residues. CDR1 and CDR2 from the germline V gene are SGHTA and FQGTGA.

This clonotype has only a few counts. The chain recombines TRBV7-6 with TRBJ2-5; no reliable D call. V was shortened by 4 bases and J by 7 bases, with 16 bases between the two germline ends. The CDR3 covers 14 residues. The germline V gene has CDR1 SGHVS and CDR2 FNYEAQ. For the CDR3, the DNA is TGTGCCAGCAGCTCGAACTCGGGTAGTGCGACCCAGTACTTC. It is translated as CASSSNSGSATQYF.

The rearrangement joins TRBV7-9 to TRBJ2-1; 8 bases are a match to TRBD2. Germline V lookup: CDR1 SEHNR, CDR2 FQNEAQ (reference sequence). J gave up 5 bases and V 6 bases, and 6 bases lay outside the gene matches. The CDR3 covers 14 residues. This CDR3 reads CASSLGTRDNEQFF. The CDR3 DNA reads TGTGCCAGCAGTCTTGGGACTAGGGACAATGAGCAGTTCTTC.

This rearrangement joins TRBV24-1 to TRBJ2-5; either TRBD1 or TRBD2 may fit D (5 bases each). Germline CDR1 KGHDR, CDR2 SFDVKD. The CDR3 totals 16 residues. The V end was cut by 3 bases, the J end by 1 base, with 14 bases between. CDR3 sequence (DNA): TGTGCCACCAGTGATAGGTGGGGACCTATCCAAGAGACCCAGTACTTC. Its translation: CATSDRWGPIQETQYF.

The chain links TRBV5-1 to TRBJ2-1; D unclear. V lost 0 bases, J lost 5 bases, and 6 bases lay in between. Germline V CDR1 and CDR2: SGHRS, YFSETQ. CDR3 length equals 13 residues. CDR3 coding DNA: TGCGCCAGCAGCTTGGCCACGGACAATGAGCAGTTCTTC. Translation gives CASSLATDNEQFF.

A few counts support this clonotype. J is TRBJ1-5 and V is TRBV7-2; 7 bases match TRBD1. Germline V gene sequence: CDR1 SGHTA, CDR2 FQGNSA. V trimming: 0 bases; J trimming: 6 bases; junction bases outside the gene matches: 5. The CDR3 has 15 residues. The CDR3 is CASSLAMTGRQPQHF. CDR3 nucleotides: TGTGCCAGCAGCTTAGCTATGACAGGGCGTCAGCCCCAGCATTTT.